The 14 T cell receptor beta chains reported below all come from one sample, sequenced in a study of STAT3 mutations in large granular lymphocyte leukemia. Study-wide findings and caveats: Every T-LGLL patient had at least one immunodominant TCRbeta clonotype.

Antigen specificity for these receptors is unknown. Sequencing used immunoSEQ multiplex PCR; TCRdb keeps in-frame clones, though not all of them. Among 20,000 to 30,000 clones listed, approximately 94% were seen once. Sequences were obtained from peripheral blood mononuclear cells. These receptor sequences come from a man between 35 and 55 years old with T-cell large granular lymphocyte leukemia. Some clones in this sample may be carry-over from other donors' samples.

V gene TRBV5-8 combines with J gene TRBJ1-2; 8 bases are a match to TRBD1. V was pared by 3 bases and J by 7 bases, with 8 bases of the junction left unmatched. Germline loops: CDR1 SGHTS, CDR2 YDEGEE. The CDR3 is 14 amino acids. CDR3 sequence (DNA): TGTGCCAGCAGCTCAGGACAGGGAGAGGTTGGCTACACCTTC. Its protein product is CASSSGQGEVGYTF.

V gene TRBV7-2 combines with J gene TRBJ2-5, with 7 bases fitting TRBD1. Losses at the gene ends were 5 bases for V and 3 bases for J; bases not matched to a gene: 9. The germline V gene encodes CDR1 SGHTA and CDR2 FQGNSA. The CDR3 contains 15 residues. CDR3 in DNA: TGTGCCAGCAGCCTCGGACAGGCCTTCAAAGAGACCCAGTACTTC. It translates to CASSLGQAFKETQYF.

The chain employs TRBV18 and TRBJ2-7, with 9 positions matching TRBD1. Germline CDR1 is KGHSH and CDR2 is LQKENI. The CDR3 consists of 14 residues. V was pared by 1 base and J by 6 bases, with 4 bases of the junction left unmatched. For the CDR3, the DNA is TGTGCCAGCTCACCACAGGGACAGGGTTCCGAGCAGTACTTC. Protein sequence: CASSPQGQGSEQYF. The whole variable domain, filled in from reference TRBV18 and TRBJ2-7, reads NAGVMQNPRHLVRRRGQEARLRCSPMKGHSHVYWYRQLPEEGLKFMVYLQKENIIDESGMPKERFSAEFPKEGPSILRIQQVVRGDSAAYFCASSPQGQGSEQYFGPGTRLTVT.

The CDR3 here is CASSLDRGLTEAFF. In DNA form, the CDR3 reads TGTGCCAGCAGCTTAGACAGGGGGCTTACTGAAGCTTTCTTT. This sequence joins TRBV7-9 and TRBJ1-1; 9 bases are a match to TRBD1. Unmatched junction bases numbered 2, after V lost 1 base and J lost 5 bases. Germline CDR1 reads SEHNR; CDR2 reads FQNEAQ (reference sequence). This CDR3 contains 14 residues.

This sequence joins TRBV7-2 and TRBJ1-1, with 7 positions matching TRBD1. With V trimmed by 5 bases and J by 5 bases, 8 bases remained unmatched. CDR3 size: 14 residues. In germline, CDR1 is SGHTA, CDR2 FQGNSA. The CDR3, as DNA: TGTGCCAGCAGCCCAAACCAGGGGGGAACTGAAGCTTTCTTT. The encoded protein is CASSPNQGGTEAFF.

The chain couples TRBV11-3 to TRBJ2-5; tentative D call: TRBD2 (5 bases). Germline V gives CDR1 SGHNT, CDR2 YENEEA. The CDR3 length is 13 residues. The V and J ends lost 1 base and 3 bases respectively, with 6 bases between them. Here the CDR3 reads CASSLASKETQYF. The DNA of the CDR3 is TGTGCCAGCAGCTTAGCTAGCAAAGAGACCCAGTACTTC.

The chain joins TRBV6-1 to TRBJ1-1; D ambiguous. The germline V gene has CDR1 MNHNS and CDR2 SASEGT. This CDR3 is built from 13 residues. The ends were cut back, 7 bases at V and 1 base at J, with 10 bases in the middle. The DNA of the CDR3 is TGTGCCAGCACCTTGACGGCGAACACTGAAGCTTTCTTT. This gives the protein CASTLTANTEAFF.

V is TRBV19 and J is TRBJ1-5; tentatively, D is TRBD1 (6 bases). Per the germline V gene, CDR1 is LNHDA and CDR2 is SQIVND (reference sequence). The CDR3 length is 13 residues. With 5 bases removed from V and 6 bases from J, the gap between germline ends came to 11 bases. Here the CDR3 DNA reads TGTGCCAGTAGTGGCCAGGGGACTCAGCCCCAGCATTTT. Translating gives CASSGQGTQPQHF. Together with reference TRBV19 and TRBJ1-5, the CDR3 gives the full variable domain: DGGITQSPKYLFRKEGQNVTLSCEQNLNHDAMYWYRQDPGQGLRLIYYSQIVNDFQKGDIAEGYSVSREKKESFPLTVTSAQKNPTAFYLCASSGQGTQPQHFGDGTRLSIL.

CDR3 amino acids: CASSFADSNSPLHF. In nucleotides, the CDR3 is TGCGCCAGCAGCTTCGCGGACAGTAATTCACCCCTCCACTTT. The rearrangement joins TRBV5-1 to TRBJ1-6; D possibly corresponds to TRBD1 (6 bases). The CDR3 runs 14 residues. The germline CDR1 and CDR2 sequences are SGHRS and YFSETQ. Trimming removed 2 bases at V and 6 bases at J, with 9 bases between.

The chain uses TRBV5-4 and TRBJ2-1, with unresolved D. The CDR3 consists of 11 residues. V shed 1 base and J shed 6 bases, with 2 bases lying between them. Germline lookup yields CDR1 SGHNT and CDR2 YYREEE (reference sequence). The DNA of the CDR3 is TGTGCCAGCAGCTTGCTCAATGAGCAGTTCTTC. Its translation is CASSLLNEQFF.

The chain couples TRBV5-1 to TRBJ1-2; no clear D gene. Trimming left V 6 bases short and J 8 bases short, with 14 bases between. This CDR3 has 12 amino acids. CDR1 is SGHRS and CDR2 is YFSETQ in the germline V gene. The CDR3 sequence: CASKDTGAGYTF. CDR3 in DNA: TGCGCCAGCAAAGACACCGGAGCCGGCTACACCTTC.

The V gene is TRBV19, the J gene TRBJ2-7; D is undetermined. The CDR3 contains 12 residues. V lost 3 bases, J lost 5 bases, and 8 bases lay in between. Germline CDR1 LNHDA, CDR2 SQIVND (reference sequence). The CDR3 DNA follows: TGTGCCAGTAGTATGAATGGGAACGAGCAGTACTTC. Translated: CASSMNGNEQYF.

The CDR3 sequence is CASSLVPGLIEKLFF. CDR3 nucleotides: TGCGCCAGCAGCTTGGTGCCGGGACTGATCGAAAAACTGTTTTTT. The gene calls are TRBV5-1 and TRBJ1-4; maybe TRBD1 (5 bases). This CDR3 region has 15 residues. The ends were cut back, 0 bases at V and 8 bases at J, with 14 bases in the middle. In germline, CDR1 is SGHRS, CDR2 YFSETQ. The entire variable domain, with the rest obtained from reference TRBV5-1 and TRBJ1-4, is as follows: KAGVTQTPRYLIKTRGQQVTLSCSPISGHRSVSWYQQTPGQGLQFLFEYFSETQRNKGNFPGRFSGRQFSNSRSEMNVSTLELGDSALYLCASSLVPGLIEKLFFGSGTQLSVL.

The chain couples TRBV7-2 to TRBJ1-6; D remains unclear. V shed 5 bases and J shed 16 bases, with 15 bases lying between them. The germline CDR1 and CDR2 sequences are SGHTA and FQGNSA. CDR3 length: 12 amino acids. Here the CDR3 DNA reads TGTGCCAGCAGCAACCGGATGGGCAGGCTCCACTTT. This encodes CASSNRMGRLHF.